The next 23 T cell receptor beta chains were all read from a single sample in a study of T cells in Graves' hyperthyroidism and ophthalmopathy. TCR beta CDR3 region amplification was performed from RNA transcripts. The HTBI primer set served for first-round RT-PCR of the TCR CDR3. TCRdb reprocessed the multiplex PCR reads with MiXCR, giving one entry per CDR3 protein. The table includes 650,000 to 800,000 distinct CDR3 sequences, nearly 45% detected once. The sequencing sample was made of peripheral blood or thyroid tissue (not recorded which). These receptors all come from an adult man with Graves' disease, either hyperthyroidism or ophthalmopathy (not recorded which).

This clonotype occurred a few times. The CDR3 DNA reads TGTGCTAGTGGTTTGGGGGTCTTTGGGGCCAACGTCCTGACTTTC. Its protein product is CASGLGVFGANVLTF. The chain recombines TRBV12-5 with TRBJ2-6, with D uncertain. The CDR3 totals 15 residues. The V gene's germline CDR1 is LGHNT and CDR2 FRNRAP. Trimming cost V 1 base and J 3 bases, with 7 bases left between them.

The V gene is TRBV6-4, the J gene TRBJ1-3; 8 bases are a match to TRBD1. The CDR3 is made up of 15 amino acids. CDR1 and CDR2 from the germline V gene are MRHNA and SNTAGT. V was clipped by 4 bases and J by 7 bases; unmatched bases: 9. The CDR3 here is CASSASWDRWNTIYF. The CDR3 nucleotides read TGTGCCAGCAGTGCCTCATGGGACAGGTGGAACACCATATATTTT.

The genes are TRBV12-3 or TRBV12-4 and TRBJ2-5, with D possibly being TRBD1 or TRBD2 (5 bases each). V dropped 2 bases and J dropped 2 bases, with 12 bases sitting between them. The CDR3 runs 15 residues. This chain's CDR3 is CASSLPGPGQETQYF. DNA of the CDR3: TGTGCCAGCAGTTTACCAGGGCCGGGGCAAGAGACCCAGTACTTC.

There are a few counts of this clonotype. The rearrangement uses TRBV5-5 and TRBJ2-7; 10 bases line up with TRBD1. The length of the CDR3 is 16 residues. The germline V gene encodes CDR1 SGHKS and CDR2 YYEKEE (reference sequence). V shed 2 bases and J 4 bases; nucleotides not matched to a gene: 9. In DNA form, the CDR3 reads TGTGCCAGCAGCTTCCGGGACAGGGGCCTTTCTTACGAGCAGTACTTC. Its translation: CASSFRDRGLSYEQYF.

This clonotype was observed a handful of times. The rearrangement links TRBV12-3 or TRBV12-4 to TRBJ1-4; no clear D gene. This CDR3 has 14 amino acids. V was pared by 6 bases and J by 6 bases, with 14 bases between. The CDR3 DNA reads TGTGCCAGCAGGAACACCTTCGGAGATGAAAAACTGTTTTTT. Translation gives CASRNTFGDEKLFF.

The chain has TRBV9 and TRBJ1-4; D unresolved. In germline, CDR1 is SGDLS, CDR2 YYNGEE. The CDR3 runs 18 residues. Trimming stripped 3 bases from V and 7 bases from J, with 25 bases between. As DNA, the CDR3 is TGTGCCAGCAGCGCTACTCCAGATCCCCTAACCTTTGGTGAAAAACTGTTTTTT. Translating it yields CASSATPDPLTFGEKLFF.

With respect to this clonotype: A read error may account for a junction end that differs from germline. The CDR3 spells CACSYAGQAEKLFF. For the CDR3, the DNA is TGTGCCTGCAGTTACGCAGGACAGGCCGAAAAACTGTTTTTT. The rearrangement uses TRBV6-2 or TRBV6-3 and TRBJ1-4, with 7 bases identical to TRBD1. CDR1 is MNHEY, CDR2 SVGEGT, per germline. There are 14 residues in the CDR3.

A few counts support this clonotype. For the CDR3, the DNA is TGTGCCAGCAGCTTGGTCCAGGGGCAAGAGACCCAGTACTTC. It codes for CASSLVQGQETQYF. The V and J genes are TRBV7-2 and TRBJ2-5, with D possibly TRBD1 on 6 matching bases. Deletions cut 3 bases from V and 2 bases from J, with 10 bases between. Germline loops: CDR1 SGHTA, CDR2 FQGNSA. CDR3 length equals 14 residues.

This clonotype was seen only a few times. The chain links TRBV24-1 to TRBJ2-7; TRBD2 aligns across 12 bases. CDR1 KGHDR and CDR2 SFDVKD come from the germline V gene. CDR3 length: 16 amino acids. J lost 2 bases, V lost 3 bases, and 4 bases had no gene match. CDR3 in DNA: TGTGCCACCAGTGATAACGGACTAGCGGGACCCTACGAGCAGTACTTC. This encodes CATSDNGLAGPYEQYF.

This clonotype was detected ten times or more. The chain joins TRBV19 to TRBJ1-5; no clear D. Trimming left V 1 base short and J 5 bases short, with 3 bases between. The CDR3 runs 12 residues. Germline-derived CDR1 and CDR2 are LNHDA and SQIVND (reference sequence). CDR3 coding DNA: TGTGCCAGTAGTATAGGAGATCAGCCCCAGCATTTT. Protein: CASSIGDQPQHF.

With respect to this clonotype: Because the CDR3's place on the DNA is in doubt, the DNA is left out and the CDR3 is given as listed by TCRdb. The chain couples TRBV25-1 to TRBJ1-1. Germline-derived CDR1 and CDR2 are MGHDK and SYGVNS. The CDR3 is made up of 15 amino acids, end residues included. Here the CDR3 reads CACSARDLLNTEAFF.

Regarding this clonotype: Given a much more abundant clone one base away, this may be a read error. The chain has TRBV12-3 or TRBV12-4 and TRBJ1-4; D unresolved. This CDR3 has 12 amino acids. The ends were cut back, 4 bases at V and 8 bases at J, with 8 bases in the middle. CDR3 amino acids: CASSSHQEKLFF. CDR3 bases: TGTGCCAGCAGTTCCCATCAGGAAAAACTGTTTTTT.

Only a few counts were recorded for this clonotype. The rearrangement links TRBV12-3 or TRBV12-4 to TRBJ1-4, with 8 bases that match TRBD1. This CDR3 region has 13 residues. J gave up 3 bases and V 6 bases, and 0 bases lay outside the gene matches. CDR3 loop: CASRTGANEKLFF. In DNA form, the CDR3 reads TGTGCCAGCAGGACAGGGGCTAATGAAAAACTGTTTTTT.

A few counts support this clonotype. The CDR3 DNA reads TGTGCCAGCAGCCAAGGGACTAGCGGGAGGCGTGAGACCCAGTACTTC. The encoded protein is CASSQGTSGRRETQYF. This sequence joins TRBV7-9 and TRBJ2-5; 15 positions agree with TRBD2. The J segment lost 5 bases and the V segment lost 5 bases, leaving 6 bases of the junction unmatched. The CDR3 is 16 residues long. Germline loops: CDR1 SEHNR, CDR2 FQNEAQ (reference sequence).

The V and J genes are TRBV10-3 and TRBJ1-4, with 7 bases that match TRBD1. This CDR3 contains 13 residues. J lost 7 bases, V lost 4 bases, and 3 bases had no gene match. CDR1 is ENHRY and CDR2 is SYGVKD in the germline V gene. CDR3 coding DNA: TGTGCCATCAGTGTGACAGGGACTGAAAAACTGTTTTTT. It specifies CAISVTGTEKLFF.

This clonotype was seen only a few times. The chain has TRBV19 and TRBJ1-5; 7 nucleotides line up with TRBD1. Looked up from germline, CDR1 is LNHDA and CDR2 is SQIVND (reference sequence). Losses at the gene ends were 4 bases for V and 8 bases for J; bases not matched to a gene: 17. This CDR3 has 17 amino acids. The CDR3 sequence is CASSNPRQGRTNKPQHF. The CDR3 DNA sequence: TGTGCCAGTAGTAACCCCCGACAGGGAAGGACAAATAAGCCCCAGCATTTT.

CDR3: CASSLWSQGMVPLHF. The CDR3, as DNA: TGTGCCAGCAGCTTATGGTCTCAGGGGATGGTACCCCTCCACTTT. This chain connects TRBV11-2 to TRBJ1-6, with a weak D call TRBD1 (6 bases). CDR1 and CDR2 (germline): SGHAT, FQNNGV. Trimming cost V 2 bases and J 12 bases, with 17 bases left between them. The CDR3 length is 15 residues.

The chain couples TRBV24-1 to TRBJ1-1; tentatively, D is TRBD1 (6 bases). The CDR3 covers 16 residues. Trimming took 3 bases from V and 4 from J, leaving 17 bases between them. Germline V gene data show CDR1 as KGHDR and CDR2 as SFDVKD. CDR3 residues: CATSDARGPAGTEAFF. CDR3 in DNA: TGTGCCACCAGTGATGCCCGGGGGCCGGCGGGCACTGAAGCTTTCTTT.

With respect to this clonotype: Compared with germline, one end of the junction differs, possibly owing to a read error. The CDR3, as DNA: TGTGCCAGCAGTTACTCGGTCCTACCTATCCTCCTGGAAGAGACCCAGTACTTC. This sequence encodes CASSYSVLPILLEETQYF. The chain joins TRBV10-3 to TRBJ2-5, with D uncertain. Germline V CDR1 and CDR2: ENHRY, SYGVKD. The CDR3 runs 18 residues.

This clonotype came up many times. The chain links TRBV2 to TRBJ1-5; no reliable D call. Germline V gene sequence: CDR1 SNHLY, CDR2 FYNNEI. The CDR3 covers 13 residues. The V and J ends lost 3 bases and 7 bases respectively, with 10 bases between them. The CDR3 here is CASSEWAQQPQHF. The DNA of the CDR3 is TGTGCCAGCAGTGAGTGGGCACAACAGCCCCAGCATTTT. The full variable domain, completed using reference TRBV2 and TRBJ1-5, is EPEVTQTPSHQVTQMGQEVILRCVPISNHLYFYWYRQILGQKVEFLVSFYNNEISEKSEIFDDQFSVERPDGSNFTLKIRSTKLEDSAMYFCASSEWAQQPQHFGDGTRLSIL.

As to this clonotype: A much larger clone differs by one base, so this may be a read error. The chain couples TRBV29-1 to TRBJ1-4; the D gene is possibly TRBD1 (5 bases). CDR3 size: 13 residues. The germline V gene has CDR1 SQVTM and CDR2 ANQGSEA. V shed 7 bases and J shed 8 bases, with 17 bases lying between them. CDR3 DNA sequence: TGCAGCGCCCTTGTGGGGGGTGTGGAAAAACTGTTTTTT. It specifies CSALVGGVEKLFF.

The chain links TRBV7-8 to TRBJ1-6; the match to TRBD1 covers 7 bases. V trimming: 1 base; J trimming: 0 bases; junction bases outside the gene matches: 3. Germline V gives CDR1 SGHVS, CDR2 FQNEAQ. The CDR3 contains 17 residues. CDR3 sequence (DNA): TGTGCCAGCAGCTTAGGACAGGGCCGCTCCTATAATTCACCCCTCCACTTT. Amino acids: CASSLGQGRSYNSPLHF.

This clonotype appeared many times. This CDR3 is missing its conserved last phenylalanine or tryptophan, likely due to a read error. This chain connects TRBV24-1 to TRBJ2-5; 8 nucleotides match TRBD1. With V trimmed by 4 bases and J by 2 bases, 8 bases remained unmatched. CDR3 length equals 16 residues. In germline, CDR1 is KGHDR, CDR2 SFDVKD. The CDR3 DNA follows: TGTGCCACCAGTGACCCGACGGGGACAGGACAAGAGACCCAGTACCTC. Protein sequence: CATSDPTGTGQETQYL.